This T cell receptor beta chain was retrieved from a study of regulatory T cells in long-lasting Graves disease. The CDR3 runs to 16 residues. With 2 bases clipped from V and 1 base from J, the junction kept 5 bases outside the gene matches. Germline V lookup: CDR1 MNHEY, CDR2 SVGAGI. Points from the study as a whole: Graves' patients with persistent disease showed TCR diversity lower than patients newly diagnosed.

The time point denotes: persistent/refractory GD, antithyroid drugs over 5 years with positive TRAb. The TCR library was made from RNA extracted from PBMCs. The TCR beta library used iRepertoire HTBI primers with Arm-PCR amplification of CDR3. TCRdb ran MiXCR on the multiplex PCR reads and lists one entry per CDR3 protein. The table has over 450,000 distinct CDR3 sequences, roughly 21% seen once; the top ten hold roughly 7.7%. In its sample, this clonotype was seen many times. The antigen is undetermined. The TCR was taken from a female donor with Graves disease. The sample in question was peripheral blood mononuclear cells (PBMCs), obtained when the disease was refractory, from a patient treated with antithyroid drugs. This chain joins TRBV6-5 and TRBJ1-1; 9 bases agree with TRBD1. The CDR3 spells CASSYQPGQGNTEAFF. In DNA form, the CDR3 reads TGTGCCAGCAGTTACCAACCGGGACAGGGGAACACTGAAGCTTTCTTT.